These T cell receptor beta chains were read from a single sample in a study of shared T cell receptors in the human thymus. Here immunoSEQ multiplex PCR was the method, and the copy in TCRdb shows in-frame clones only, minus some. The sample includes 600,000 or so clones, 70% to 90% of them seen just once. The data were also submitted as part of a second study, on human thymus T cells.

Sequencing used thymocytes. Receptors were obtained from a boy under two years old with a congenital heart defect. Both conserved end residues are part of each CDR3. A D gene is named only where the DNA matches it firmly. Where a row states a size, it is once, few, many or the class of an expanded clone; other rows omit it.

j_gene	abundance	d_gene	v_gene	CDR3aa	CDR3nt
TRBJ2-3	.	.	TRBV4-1	CASSQAGPGENTQYF	TGCGCCAGCAGCCAAGCGGGTCCGGGGGAAAATACGCAGTATTTT
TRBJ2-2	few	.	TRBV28	CASSLQGSNTGELFF	TGTGCCAGCAGTTTACAGGGTTCCAACACCGGGGAGCTGTTTTTT
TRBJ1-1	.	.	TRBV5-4	CASAEGGGNTEAFF	TGTGCCAGCGCCGAGGGAGGGGGGAACACTGAAGCTTTCTTT
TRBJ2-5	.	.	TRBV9	CASSVGLSGQETQYF	TGTGCCAGCAGCGTAGGGCTTAGCGGACAAGAGACCCAGTACTTC
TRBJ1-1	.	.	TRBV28	CAIHRDRNTEAFF	TGTGCCATCCACAGGGATCGGAACACTGAAGCTTTCTTT
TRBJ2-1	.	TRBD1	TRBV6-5	CASSWGRGNNEQFF	TGTGCCAGCAGTTGGGGCAGGGGGAACAATGAGCAGTTCTTC
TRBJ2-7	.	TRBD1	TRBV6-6	CATEGTGHEQYF	TGTGCCACCGAAGGGACAGGGCACGAGCAGTACTTC
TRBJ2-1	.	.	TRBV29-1	CSVDGLSYNEQFF	TGCAGCGTTGATGGACTATCTTACAATGAGCAGTTCTTC
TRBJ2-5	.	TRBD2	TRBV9	CASSRGGAWETQYF	TGTGCCAGCAGCCGCGGGGGGGCCTGGGAGACCCAGTACTTC
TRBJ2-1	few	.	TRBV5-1	CASRGGTSYNEQFF	TGCGCCAGCAGGGGGGGAACCTCCTACAATGAGCAGTTCTTC
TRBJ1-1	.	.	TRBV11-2	CASSLPDRNTEAFF	TGTGCCAGCAGCTTACCGGACAGAAACACTGAAGCTTTCTTT
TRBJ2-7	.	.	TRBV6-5	CASSYSWGRVSYEQYF	TGTGCCAGCAGTTACTCATGGGGCAGGGTGAGTTACGAGCAGTACTTC
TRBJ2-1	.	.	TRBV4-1	CASSQARLAFQHNEQFF	TGCGCCAGCAGCCAAGCGAGGCTCGCGTTCCAGCACAATGAGCAGTTCTTC
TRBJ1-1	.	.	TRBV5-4	CASSLIGRREAFF	TGTGCCAGCAGCTTAATAGGGAGGCGAGAAGCTTTCTTT
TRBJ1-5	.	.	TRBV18	CASSPGYNQPQHF	TGTGCCAGCTCCCCGGGGTACAATCAGCCCCAGCATTTT
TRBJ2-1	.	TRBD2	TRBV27	CASSSSGRGYNEQFF	TGTGCCAGCAGTTCTAGCGGGAGGGGGTACAATGAGCAGTTCTTC
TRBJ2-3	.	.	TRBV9	CASSVERRADTQYF	TGTGCCAGCAGCGTAGAAAGGAGAGCAGATACGCAGTATTTT
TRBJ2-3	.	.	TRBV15	CATSREYGGMITDTQYF	TGTGCCACCAGCAGAGAATATGGCGGGATGATCACAGATACGCAGTATTTT
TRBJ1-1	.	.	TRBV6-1	CASSEKAEVNTEAFF	TGTGCCAGCAGTGAAAAGGCAGAGGTGAACACTGAAGCTTTCTTT
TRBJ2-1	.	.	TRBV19	CATSVVAPWPNEQFF	TGTGCCACCTCGGTGGTAGCCCCCTGGCCCAATGAGCAGTTCTTC
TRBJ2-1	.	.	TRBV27	CASRSNRVTVPYNEQFF	TGTGCCAGCAGATCGAACCGGGTCACCGTCCCATACAATGAGCAGTTCTTC
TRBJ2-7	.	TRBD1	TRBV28	CASSLWKGQGSRVYEQYF	TGTGCCAGCAGTTTATGGAAAGGACAGGGGTCGAGGGTTTACGAGCAGTACTTC
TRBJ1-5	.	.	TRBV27	CASSFVGEGNQPQHF	TGTGCCAGCAGTTTTGTGGGGGAGGGCAATCAGCCCCAGCATTTT
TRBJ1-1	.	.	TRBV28	CASSLGPQGSTEAFF	TGTGCCAGCAGTTTGGGGCCACAGGGTTCCACTGAAGCTTTCTTT
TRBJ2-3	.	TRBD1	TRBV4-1	CASNSGTGGTDTQYF	TGCGCCAGCAACTCGGGGACAGGGGGAACAGATACGCAGTATTTT
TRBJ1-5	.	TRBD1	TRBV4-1	CASSQEGQGSQPQHF	TGCGCCAGCAGCCAAGAAGGACAGGGATCTCAGCCCCAGCATTTT
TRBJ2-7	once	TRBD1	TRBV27	CASSFRFRTGELLGYEQYF	TGTGCCAGCAGTTTTAGATTCAGGACAGGGGAATTGTTGGGCTACGAGCAGTACTTC
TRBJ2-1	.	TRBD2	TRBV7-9	CASSPTGLALVYNEQFF	TGTGCCAGCAGTCCGACGGGACTAGCTTTGGTTTACAATGAGCAGTTCTTC
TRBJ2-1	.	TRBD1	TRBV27	CASSRPSPPTGETSNEQFF	TGTGCCAGCAGTAGGCCGTCCCCTCCGACAGGGGAAACGTCCAATGAGCAGTTCTTC
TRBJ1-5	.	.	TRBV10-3	CAISERGAWNQPQHF	TGTGCCATCAGTGAACGGGGGGCCTGGAATCAGCCCCAGCATTTT
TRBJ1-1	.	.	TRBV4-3	CASSQERGDTEAFF	TGCGCCAGCAGCCAAGAACGGGGTGACACTGAAGCTTTCTTT
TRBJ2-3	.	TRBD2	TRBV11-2	CASSLVREAADTQYF	TGTGCCAGCAGCTTAGTGCGGGAGGCGGCAGATACGCAGTATTTT
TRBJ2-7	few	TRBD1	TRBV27	CASSSPTGGGYEQYF	TGTGCCAGCAGTTCCCCAACAGGGGGCGGTTACGAGCAGTACTTC
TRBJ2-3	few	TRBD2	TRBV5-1	CASSLAGLADLHETDTQYF	TGCGCCAGCAGCCTAGCCGGACTAGCGGACCTACACGAAACAGATACGCAGTATTTT
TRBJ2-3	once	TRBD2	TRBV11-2	CASSLCKREKTDTQYF	TGTGCCAGCAGCTTATGTAAGCGGGAGAAGACAGATACGCAGTATTTT
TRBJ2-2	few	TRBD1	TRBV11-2	CASSYDRGRPGELFF	TGTGCCAGCAGTTACGACAGGGGGCGGCCCGGGGAGCTGTTTTTT
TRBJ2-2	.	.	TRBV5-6	CASSLELWTENTGELFF	TGTGCCAGCAGCTTGGAGCTTTGGACAGAAAACACCGGGGAGCTGTTTTTT
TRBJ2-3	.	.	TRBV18	CASSHRDTQYF	TGTGCCAGCTCACATAGAGATACGCAGTATTTT
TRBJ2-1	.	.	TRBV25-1	CASSGRSGQPYNEQFF	TGTGCCAGCAGTGGAAGGAGCGGTCAACCCTACAATGAGCAGTTCTTC
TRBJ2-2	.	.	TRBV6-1	CASSAHRGGLTGELFF	TGTGCCAGCAGTGCCCACAGGGGGGGGCTTACCGGGGAGCTGTTTTTT
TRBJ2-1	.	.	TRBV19	CATSPGNSYNEQFF	TGTGCCACCTCTCCGGGAAACTCCTACAATGAGCAGTTCTTC
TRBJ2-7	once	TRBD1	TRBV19	CASSKLRGQGSSYEQYF	TGTGCCAGTAGTAAACTCCGCGGACAGGGGAGCTCCTACGAGCAGTACTTC
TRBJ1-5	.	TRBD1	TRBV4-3	CASSPRQGFDQPQHF	TGCGCCAGCAGCCCCCGACAGGGCTTCGATCAGCCCCAGCATTTT
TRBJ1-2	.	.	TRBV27	CASSLSWRGGYTF	TGTGCCAGCAGTTTAAGTTGGAGGGGTGGCTACACCTTC
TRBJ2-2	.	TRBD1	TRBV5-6	CASSSAGTANTGELFF	TGTGCCAGCAGCTCTGCCGGGACAGCGAACACCGGGGAGCTGTTTTTT
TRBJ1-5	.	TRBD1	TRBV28	CASSGQGPHQPQHF	TGTGCCAGCAGCGGACAGGGTCCCCATCAGCCCCAGCATTTT
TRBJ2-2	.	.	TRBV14	CASSEARVAGELFF	TGTGCCAGCAGCGAAGCTCGGGTTGCCGGGGAGCTGTTTTTT
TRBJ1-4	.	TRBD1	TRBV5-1	CASSLDRGTTNEKLFF	TGCGCCAGCAGCTTGGACAGGGGTACAACTAATGAAAAACTGTTTTTT
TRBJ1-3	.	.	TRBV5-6	CASSLLFGEAGNTIYF	TGTGCCAGCAGCTTGTTGTTTGGGGAGGCTGGAAACACCATATATTTT
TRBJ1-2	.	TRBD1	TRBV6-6	CASSYSPDRDYGYTF	TGTGCCAGCAGTTACTCTCCGGACAGGGACTATGGCTACACCTTC
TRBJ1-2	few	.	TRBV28	CASSQKAVMNYGYTF	TGTGCCAGCAGTCAAAAAGCTGTGATGAACTATGGCTACACCTTC
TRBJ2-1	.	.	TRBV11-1	CASSPDNEQFF	TGTGCCAGCAGCCCGGACAATGAGCAGTTCTTC
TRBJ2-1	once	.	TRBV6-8	CASSYRSRRLRNEQFF	TGTGCCAGCAGTTACAGGAGTCGCAGACTTCGCAATGAGCAGTTCTTC
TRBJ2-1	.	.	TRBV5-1	CASSLAAGMSYNEQFF	TGCGCCAGCAGCTTAGCCGCAGGGATGTCCTACAATGAGCAGTTCTTC
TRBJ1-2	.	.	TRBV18	CASSPPPGDRPIGYTF	TGTGCCAGCTCACCACCCCCTGGAGATCGACCTATAGGCTACACCTTC
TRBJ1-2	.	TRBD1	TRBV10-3	CAISPLDRASGYTF	TGTGCCATCAGCCCCCTCGACAGGGCCAGTGGCTACACCTTC
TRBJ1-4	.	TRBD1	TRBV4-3	CASSQGGTVNEKLFF	TGCGCCAGCAGCCAAGGAGGGACAGTTAATGAAAAACTGTTTTTT
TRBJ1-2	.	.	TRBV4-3	CASSHGDGSYGYTF	TGCGCCAGCAGCCACGGAGACGGCTCCTATGGCTACACCTTC